This T cell receptor (beta chain) is drawn from a study of T cell clones after liver transplantation. Study results and caveats: Graft donor-reactive T cells may have migrated into the graft rather than being deleted.

Note on this clone: What it recognizes is unknown.

Sequenced by immunoSEQ multiplex PCR; TCRdb stores in-frame clones only, minus some. The table shows some 59,000 clones, with around 70% occurring only once. Thawed unstimulated PBMCs were FACS-sorted by CD3, CD4 and CD8 into two populations. The V end was cut by 0 bases, the J end by 0 bases, with 13 bases between. The CDR3 has 17 amino acids. Germline lookup yields CDR1 SGHRS and CDR2 YFSETQ. The material sequenced was CD4+ T cells from blood, taken at the 22-month timepoint. This chain uses TRBV5-1 with TRBJ2-1; tentatively, D is TRBD1 (6 bases). This TCR derives from a human patient who received a liver transplant. Part of the T cells may come from the graft donor. DNA of the CDR3: TGCGCCAGCAGCTTGGATCCCACAGGGAGCTCCTACAATGAGCAGTTCTTC. Its protein is CASSLDPTGSSYNEQFF.